Listed here are 20 T cell receptor beta chains from one sample, sequenced in a study of T cells in women clearing cervical HPV infection. The assay was immunoSEQ multiplex PCR, and TCRdb's table has in-frame clones only and misses some. The sample totals tens of thousands of clones. The sequencing sample was made of blood buffy coat. These receptors were obtained from a woman between 18 and 70 years old with a cervical HPV16 infection that either progressed to CIN3+ or cleared (not recorded which).

As to this clone: Read coverage stops 3 residues before the CDR3 terminus; the germline J gene supplies the remainder. The genes are TRBV7-7 and TRBJ2-1, with D tentatively TRBD1 (6 bases). CDR3 length: 14 residues. V lost 5 bases to trimming and J lost 6 bases, with 14 bases between them. Germline CDR1 is SSHAT and CDR2 is FNYEAQ (reference sequence). The CDR3 loop reads CASSPLQGLNEQFF. The CDR3 DNA, read in part, is TGTGCCAGCAGCCCCCTACAGGGTCTCAATGAG. The full variable domain, in which reference TRBV7-7 and TRBJ2-1 provide the parts outside the CDR3, is GAGVSQSPRYKVTKRGQDVTLRCDPISSHATLYWYQQALGQGPEFLTYFNYEAQPDKSGLPSDRFSAERPEGSISTLTIQRTEQRDSAMYRCASSPLQGLNEQFFGPGTRLTVL.

Comments on this clone: Read data end 3 residues before the CDR3 end; the end is taken from the germline J gene. The chain employs TRBV11-2 and TRBJ1-1; a possible D gene is TRBD1 (5 bases). CDR1 and CDR2 (germline): SGHAT, FQNNGV. The CDR3 contains 10 residues. CDR3 DNA, as far as it was read: TGTGCCAGTCCGGGGGGAGAA. Protein sequence: CASPGGE. The whole CDR3 sequence reads CASPGGEAFF.

Turning to this clone: The read falls 3 residues short of the CDR3 end, and the missing part is taken from the germline J gene. The chain uses TRBV29-1 and TRBJ2-3; either TRBD1 or TRBD2 may fit D (5 bases each). Germline V lookup: CDR1 SQVTM, CDR2 ANQGSEA. This CDR3 is 14 amino acids long. The germline V and J ends were trimmed by 6 bases and 4 bases, with 17 bases remaining between them. The CDR3 here is CSVMVQEGPDTQYF. CDR3 DNA (partial): TGCAGCGTGATGGTCCAAGAGGGGCCAGATACG.

A note on this clone: From the germline J gene comes the end of the CDR3, since the read stops 3 residues before it. This rearrangement joins TRBV5-1 to TRBJ2-3; 8 bases map to TRBD2. Germline V gene sequence: CDR1 SGHRS, CDR2 YFSETQ. The CDR3 covers 15 residues. J gave up 2 bases and V 3 bases, and 5 bases lay outside the gene matches. CDR3: CASSYSGALTDTQYF. The CDR3 DNA, read in part, is TGCGCCAGCAGCTATAGCGGGGCCCTCACAGATACG.

Regarding this clone: The read is 3 residues too short to cover the CDR3 end, so that end is filled in from the germline J gene. V usage is TRBV7-9 and J usage is TRBJ1-2; 8 bases match TRBD1. Germline assignment: CDR1 SEHNR and CDR2 FQNEAQ (reference sequence). The CDR3 has 13 residues. The CDR3 DNA, read in part, is TGTGCCAGCAGCTCCGGACAGGGACACATC. It specifies CASSSGQGHI. The whole CDR3 is CASSSGQGHIYTF.

Concerning this clone: Sequencing ends 3 residues short of the CDR3 end; the germline J gene provides the rest. This chain joins TRBV10-3 and TRBJ1-4; possible D gene TRBD1, 5 bases. Trimming stripped 11 bases from V and 5 bases from J, with 15 bases between. The length of the CDR3 is 13 residues. CDR1 is ENHRY, CDR2 SYGVKD, per germline. The CDR3 bases that were read are TGTGCCGCCGGGGGAGGAGACAATGAAAAA. Its protein product is CAAGGGDNEK. The whole CDR3 protein is CAAGGGDNEKLFF.

Remarks on this clone: The observed sequence ends 3 residues before the CDR3 terminus, with the missing tail filled in from the germline J gene. The chain recombines TRBV2 with TRBJ2-1; 12 nucleotides match TRBD2. This CDR3 spans 13 amino acids. Germline CDR1 and CDR2: SNHLY and FYNNEI. With V trimmed by 7 bases and J by 8 bases, 3 bases remained unmatched. The DNA read from the CDR3 is TGTGCCAGCAATCTAGCGGGAGGGGATGAG. Protein sequence: CASNLAGGDE. The complete CDR3 protein is CASNLAGGDEQFF.

For this clone: The read halts 3 residues ahead of the CDR3 end, with the missing end drawn from the germline J gene. The rearrangement joins TRBV5-1 to TRBJ1-3, with D unresolved. Germline CDR1 SGHRS, CDR2 YFSETQ. The CDR3 loop spans 12 amino acids. V lost 1 base and J lost 5, with 4 bases in between. The CDR3 protein is CASSLNRNTIYF. The CDR3 bases that were read are TGCGCCAGCAGCTTGAATAGAAACACC.

Note on this clone: The read finishes 3 residues shy of the CDR3 end, and the germline J gene is used to complete it. V and J are TRBV19 and TRBJ1-4; D may be TRBD1 (5 bases). The CDR3 covers 13 residues. In germline, CDR1 is LNHDA, CDR2 SQIVND (reference sequence). CDR3 in amino acids: CASNQGGGSPLFF. The CDR3 bases that were read are TGTGCCAGTAATCAGGGTGGTGGTTCACCA.

Note on this clone: The CDR3 goes on 3 residues after the read ends, and that part is filled in from the germline J gene. The rearrangement joins TRBV18 to TRBJ2-4, with D possibly matching TRBD1 (6 bases). The CDR3 length is 15 residues. CDR1 is KGHSH, CDR2 LQKENI, per germline. The CDR3 bases that were read are TGTGCCAGCTCCCCCCCCGACAGGTTCTACTATGGT. Translated: CASSPPDRFYYG. The whole CDR3 sequence reads CASSPPDRFYYGQYF.

Points on this clone: The missing CDR3 end, 3 residues past where the read stops, is filled in from the germline J gene. The V and J genes are TRBV5-1 and TRBJ2-2; D might be TRBD1 (5 bases). CDR1 is SGHRS and CDR2 is YFSETQ in the germline V gene. Trimming left V 0 bases short and J 4 bases short, with 16 bases between. The CDR3 consists of 17 residues. Here the CDR3 reads CASSLDGAGSSTGELFF. CDR3 DNA (partial): TGCGCCAGCAGCTTGGATGGGGCAGGATCTTCCACCGGGGAG.

As for this clone: The read finishes 3 residues shy of the CDR3 end, and the germline J gene is used to complete it. The chain couples TRBV20-1 to TRBJ2-7; D is uncertain. This CDR3 is 14 amino acids long. V lost 1 base to trimming and J lost 2 bases, with 12 bases between them. The germline V gene has CDR1 DFQATT and CDR2 SNEGSKA (reference sequence). CDR3 sequence reads: CSARGSRAAYEQYF. Incomplete CDR3 DNA: TGCAGTGCTAGAGGATCAAGGGCCGCCTACGAG.

This CDR3 is CASSVLQGGYEQYF. The CDR3 DNA, read in part, is TGTGCCAGCAGCGTTCTGCAGGGGGGCTACGAG. The gene calls are TRBV11-2 and TRBJ2-7; a possible D gene is TRBD1 (7 bases). The read stops 3 residues short of the end of the CDR3; the missing end is completed from the germline J gene. The CDR3 consists of 14 residues. Looked up from germline, CDR1 is SGHAT and CDR2 is FQNNGV. V lost 5 bases and J lost 3, with 14 bases in between.

A word on this clone: The CDR3 goes on 3 residues after the read ends, and that part is filled in from the germline J gene. This chain connects TRBV20-1 to TRBJ1-4, with 7 bases identical to TRBD1. Germline V gene lookup returns CDR1 DFQATT and CDR2 SNEGSKA (reference sequence). The V and J ends lost 2 bases and 5 bases, in that order; junction bases with no gene match: 5. The CDR3 totals 14 residues. The CDR3 bases that were read are TGCAGTGCTAGAAAGGGGGCTGGAAATGAAAAA. This gives the protein CSARKGAGNEK. The whole CDR3 sequence is CSARKGAGNEKLFF.

Note on this clone: Read sequence stops 3 residues before the CDR3 end, and the germline J gene provides the missing end. The chain recombines TRBV5-1 with TRBJ2-5; 9 bases are a match to TRBD1. The CDR3 consists of 13 residues. V shed 5 bases, J shed 5 bases, and the junction held 4 bases outside the gene matches. Germline V gives CDR1 SGHRS, CDR2 YFSETQ. This chain's CDR3 is CASRGTGTETQYF. The part of the CDR3 DNA that was read is TGCGCCAGCAGAGGGACAGGGACGGAGACC.

The CDR3 reads CSAPVGTGGRNQPQHF. The CDR3 DNA, read in part, is TGCAGTGCCCCCGTAGGGACAGGGGGTCGTAATCAGCCC. The chain couples TRBV20-1 to TRBJ1-5; 11 bases map to TRBD1. The CDR3 end is not reached by the read, which stops 3 residues before it; the germline J gene fills it in. CDR3 length: 16 amino acids. V lost 6 bases and J lost 4; bases outside the gene matches: 11. The germline gives CDR1 DFQATT, CDR2 SNEGSKA (reference sequence).

Details on this clone: The observed sequence ends 3 residues before the CDR3 terminus, with the missing tail filled in from the germline J gene. This rearrangement joins TRBV20-1 to TRBJ2-2; 8 positions agree with TRBD2. Germline loops: CDR1 DFQATT, CDR2 SNEGSKA (reference sequence). CDR3 length: 13 residues. The junction had 5 bases not matched to a gene; V was cut back by 6 bases and J by 5 bases. CDR3 sequence: CSAAASGTGELFF. The covered CDR3 bases are TGCAGTGCCGCTGCTAGCGGGACCGGGGAG.

In regard to this clone: The CDR3 is cut off 3 residues early in the read; its end comes from the germline J gene. V usage is TRBV19 and J usage is TRBJ2-2; 10 bases are a match to TRBD1. V was clipped by 5 bases and J by 6 bases; unmatched bases: 9. There are 16 residues in the CDR3. CDR1 is LNHDA and CDR2 is SQIVND in the germline V gene (reference sequence). CDR3 sequence: CASSPRQGAQAGELFF. The DNA read from the CDR3 is TGTGCCAGTAGTCCAAGACAGGGGGCGCAAGCCGGGGAG.

The CDR3 spells CATAPGTSGTYEQYF. The CDR3 bases that were read are TGTGCCACCGCTCCCGGGACTAGCGGAACGTACGAG. The chain employs TRBV7-2 and TRBJ2-7, with TRBD2 matching over 11 bases. Coverage ceases 3 residues before the CDR3 finishes, and the germline J gene fills in the end. V lost 10 bases and J lost 4; bases outside the gene matches: 12. The CDR3 is 15 amino acids. Germline V gene sequence: CDR1 SGHTA, CDR2 FQGNSA.

To note about this clone: The sequenced fragment ends 3 residues before the CDR3 boundary, so the rest is inferred from the germline J gene. The V call is TRBV18, the J call TRBJ2-3; tentatively, D is TRBD2 (6 bases). Germline-derived CDR1 and CDR2 are KGHSH and LQKENI. The CDR3 has 13 residues. CDR3 bases read: TGTGCCAGCTCACCGGGGGGTGGCGAGACG. Encoded protein: CASSPGGGET. From start to end, the CDR3 is CASSPGGGETQYF.